The next 10 T cell receptor beta chains were all read from a single sample in a study of blood T cells in healthy people across ages. For the second PCR, which ran for about 7 to 11 cycles, a sample-barcoded 5' primer and a J-beta primer mix were used. MiXCR, run by TCRdb on the 5' RACE reads, gives a single entry per CDR3 protein. The data hold 780,000 or so distinct CDR3 sequences, with approximately 60% observed a single time. The sample comprised blood. The receptor source for this set is a man in his forties in good health.

This chain joins TRBV12-3 or TRBV12-4 and TRBJ1-5; D ambiguous. The CDR3 runs 14 residues. V lost 6 bases to trimming and J lost 4 bases, with 13 bases between them. The CDR3 DNA reads TGTGCCAGCAGGTCAGCAGGACCGAATCAGCCCCAGCATTTT. Its protein product is CASRSAGPNQPQHF.

This clonotype appeared a few times. The V and J genes are TRBV29-1 and TRBJ1-3, with unresolved D. Germline V lookup: CDR1 SQVTM, CDR2 ANQGSEA. V was pared by 3 bases and J by 4 bases, with 10 bases between. The CDR3 has 13 amino acids. CDR3 sequence (DNA): TGCAGCGTTGATATCGGGCAAGGAAACACCATATATTTT. Protein: CSVDIGQGNTIYF.

This clonotype appeared once. V and J are TRBV6-1 and TRBJ2-3, with a weak D call TRBD2 (6 bases). Trimming shortened V by 9 bases and J by 1 base, and 14 bases separated the two germline ends. The CDR3 consists of 14 residues. Germline V lookup: CDR1 MNHNS, CDR2 SASEGT. Here the CDR3 DNA reads TGTGCCAGTCTCACTAGCTCCGGCACAGATACGCAGTATTTT. Translated: CASLTSSGTDTQYF.

V usage is TRBV27 and J usage is TRBJ2-5; 8 bases map to TRBD2. The CDR3 length is 16 residues. The germline CDR1 and CDR2 sequences are MNHEY and SMNVEV (reference sequence). The junction had 17 bases not matched to a gene; V was cut back by 3 bases and J by 11 bases. The CDR3 sequence: CASSFGSGGTANEQYF. In DNA form, the CDR3 reads TGTGCCAGCAGTTTCGGAAGCGGGGGCACTGCCAATGAGCAGTACTTC.

The J gene is TRBJ1-4, the V gene TRBV5-8; D may be TRBD1 (6 bases). The CDR3 has 17 amino acids. V was trimmed by 4 bases and J by 8 bases, leaving 24 bases between them. Germline-derived CDR1 and CDR2 are SGHTS and YDEGEE. The CDR3 loop reads CASSLGQGLLELEKLFF. The CDR3 DNA sequence: TGTGCCAGCAGCCTCGGGCAGGGGCTGTTAGAGCTGGAAAAACTGTTTTTT.

This clonotype has a count of ten or more. The chain links TRBV7-2 to TRBJ2-1; no reliable D call. The ends were cut back, 5 bases at V and 8 bases at J, with 16 bases in the middle. Germline-derived CDR1 and CDR2 are SGHTA and FQGNSA. The CDR3 is made up of 14 amino acids. CDR3 bases: TGTGCCAGCAGCCCCCAAGCACGGGTACATGAGCAGTTCTTC. Its translation: CASSPQARVHEQFF.

In DNA, the CDR3 is TGTGCCAGCAGCCAAACTAGCGGGATGTACCAAGAGACCCAGTACTTC. Protein sequence: CASSQTSGMYQETQYF. This chain connects TRBV11-3 to TRBJ2-5, with 10 nucleotides matching TRBD2. The CDR3 runs 16 residues. Trimming removed 5 bases from V and 0 bases from J; junction bases left unmatched: 6. CDR1 SGHNT and CDR2 YENEEA come from the germline V gene.

This clonotype was picked up one time. The rearrangement links TRBV2 to TRBJ2-5; D not resolved. CDR3 length: 11 residues. Germline-derived CDR1 and CDR2 are SNHLY and FYNNEI. Trimming removed 5 bases from V and 9 bases from J, with 10 bases in between. Written as DNA, the CDR3 is TGTGCCAGCAGTCCCGGTGAGGCCCAGTACTTC. Translation gives CASSPGEAQYF.

The chain carries TRBV12-3 or TRBV12-4 and TRBJ1-4, with D perhaps TRBD1 (5 bases). The CDR3 is 17 amino acids. The ends were cut back, 3 bases at V and 7 bases at J, with 21 bases in the middle. The CDR3 reads CASSFSVFGARREKLFF. Written as DNA, the CDR3 is TGTGCCAGCAGTTTCAGTGTTTTCGGGGCCCGTCGTGAAAAACTGTTTTTT.

The table lists this clonotype with a few counts. The rearrangement links TRBV5-1 to TRBJ1-4; 9 bases are a match to TRBD1. J was trimmed by 8 bases and V by 0 bases; bases with no gene match: 5. Germline V gene sequence: CDR1 SGHRS, CDR2 YFSETQ. The CDR3 runs to 15 residues. CDR3 sequence reads: CASSLEGQGSEKLFF. The CDR3 DNA is TGCGCCAGCAGCTTGGAGGGACAGGGAAGCGAAAAACTGTTTTTT.